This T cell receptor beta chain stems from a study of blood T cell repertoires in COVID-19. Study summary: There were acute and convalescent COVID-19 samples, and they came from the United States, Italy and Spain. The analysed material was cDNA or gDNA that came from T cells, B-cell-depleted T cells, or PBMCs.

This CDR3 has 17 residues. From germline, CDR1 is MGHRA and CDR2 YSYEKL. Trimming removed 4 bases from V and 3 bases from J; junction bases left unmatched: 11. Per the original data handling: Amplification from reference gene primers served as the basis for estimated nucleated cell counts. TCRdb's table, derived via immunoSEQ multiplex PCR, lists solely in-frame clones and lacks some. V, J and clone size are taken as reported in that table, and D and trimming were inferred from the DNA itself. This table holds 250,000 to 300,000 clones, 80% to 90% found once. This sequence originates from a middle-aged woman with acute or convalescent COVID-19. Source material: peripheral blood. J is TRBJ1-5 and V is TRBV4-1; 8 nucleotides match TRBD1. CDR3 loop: CASSPLFLDRDNQPQHF. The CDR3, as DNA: TGCGCCAGCAGCCCATTGTTCTTGGACAGGGACAATCAGCCCCAGCATTTT.